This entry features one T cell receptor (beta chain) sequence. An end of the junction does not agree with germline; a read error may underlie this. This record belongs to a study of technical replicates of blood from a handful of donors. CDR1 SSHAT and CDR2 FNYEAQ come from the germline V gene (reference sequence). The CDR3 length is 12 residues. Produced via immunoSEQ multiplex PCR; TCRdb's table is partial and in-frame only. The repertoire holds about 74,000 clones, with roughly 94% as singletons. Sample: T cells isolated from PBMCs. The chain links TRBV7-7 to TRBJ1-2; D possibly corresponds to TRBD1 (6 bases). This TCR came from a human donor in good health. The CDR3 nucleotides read TGTGCTAGCAGCTTAGGGGACACAAGATACACCTTC. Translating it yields CASSLGDTRYTF.